This is a list of T cell receptor beta chains from one sample in a study of T cell changes during pregnancy in multiple sclerosis. TCRdb's table, derived via immunoSEQ multiplex PCR, lists solely in-frame clones and lacks some. This table holds roughly 84,000 clones, 90% to 95% found once. The source material was peripheral blood, sampled in the third trimester of pregnancy. The receptors originated from a female donor in good health, enrolled as a control in a pregnancy study. Each CDR3 is given with its conserved first and last residue. D genes are given only for firm matches. Clone size is shown for a subset of rows, as once, few, many or a class of expanded clone.

j_call d_call v_call clone_size cdr3_nt cdr3_aa
TRBJ2-1 TRBD1 TRBV19 . TGTGCCAGTACCCTAACAGGGGGTGGGAATGAGCAGTTCTTC CASTLTGGGNEQFF
TRBJ2-3 . TRBV4-2 . TGTGCCAGCAGCCAAAAAACAGACGACACAGATACGCAGTATTTT CASSQKTDDTDTQYF
TRBJ2-5 . TRBV18 . TGTGCCAGCTCACCCGGGGAGACCCAGTACTTC CASSPGETQYF
TRBJ2-5 TRBD1 TRBV5-6 . TGTGCCAGCTTCAGGACAGGGCGGAAAGAGACCCAGTACTTC CASFRTGRKETQYF
TRBJ2-1 TRBD2 TRBV6-5 . TGTGCCAGCAGTTACTCCAGGACTAGCGGGCCCGGTCCGTTCTTC CASSYSRTSGPGPFF
TRBJ2-3 TRBD2 TRBV5-1 . TGCGCCAGCAGCCCCGGGACTAGCGGGAGCGGGGATACGCAGTATTTT CASSPGTSGSGDTQYF
TRBJ1-5 TRBD1 TRBV18 once TGTGCCAGCTCACCCACAGGGGGCGCGAGTAGCAATCAGCCCCAGCATTTT CASSPTGGASSNQPQHF
TRBJ2-1 TRBD2 TRBV15 . TGTGCCACCAGCAGAGATCGACTAGCGGAGTCATCAGGTTTCGAGCAGTTCTTC CATSRDRLAESSGFEQFF
TRBJ2-5 TRBD1 TRBV29-1 once TGCAGCGTGCTCGAGGAGACAGGGTTCCAAGAGACCCAGTACTTC CSVLEETGFQETQYF
TRBJ1-1 . TRBV7-2 . TGTGCCAGCAGCCTCAGGGTGACTGAAGCTTTCTTT CASSLRVTEAFF
TRBJ2-7 TRBD2 TRBV19 . TGTGCCAGTAGTATCGCTAGCGGGAGGGCTGGGAACGAGCAGTACTTC CASSIASGRAGNEQYF
TRBJ2-7 TRBD1 TRBV7-2 . TGTGCCAGCAGCTTAGCGCCGGACAGGGGACACGAGCAGTACTTC CASSLAPDRGHEQYF